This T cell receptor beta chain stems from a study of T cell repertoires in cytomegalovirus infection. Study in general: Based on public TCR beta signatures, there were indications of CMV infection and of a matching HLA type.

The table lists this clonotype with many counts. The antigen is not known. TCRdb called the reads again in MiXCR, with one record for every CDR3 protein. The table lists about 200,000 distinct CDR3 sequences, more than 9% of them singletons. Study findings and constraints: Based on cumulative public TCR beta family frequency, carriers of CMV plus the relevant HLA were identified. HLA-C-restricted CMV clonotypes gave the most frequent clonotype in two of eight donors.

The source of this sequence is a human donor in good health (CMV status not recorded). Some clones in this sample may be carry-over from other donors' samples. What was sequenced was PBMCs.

CDR3 in DNA: TGTGCCAGCAGTTACTCGCGGGGGGCAAGTCGATCACCCCTCCACTTT. This sequence encodes CASSYSRGASRSPLHF. J is TRBJ1-6 and V is TRBV6-5, with D perhaps TRBD1 (6 bases). The length of the CDR3 is 16 residues. The germline V and J ends were trimmed by 0 bases and 10 bases, with 16 bases remaining between them. Germline V gene data show CDR1 as MNHEY and CDR2 as SVGAGI.